The rows below give T cell receptor beta chains drawn from one sample of a study of T cell clones after liver transplantation. The assay was immunoSEQ multiplex PCR, and TCRdb's table has in-frame clones only and misses some. Among about 80,000 clones listed, over 80% were seen once. The specimen comprised CD4+ T cells from blood, sampled approximately 45 months after liver transplant. The receptors were gathered from a human patient who received a liver transplant. Some T cells may trace back to the graft donor. Both conserved end residues are part of each CDR3. The D gene is left open where the match is weak. Part of the rows lack a size; the others show once, few, many or a class for expanded clones.

V gene,J gene,D gene,clone size,CDR3 protein,CDR3 DNA
TRBV6-5,TRBJ1-2,TRBD1,NA,CASRETGAYGYTF,TGTGCCAGCAGGGAGACAGGGGCCTATGGCTACACCTTC
TRBV5-1,TRBJ2-5,TRBD1,NA,CASRRTGGETQYF,TGCGCCAGCCGGAGAACAGGGGGAGAGACCCAGTACTTC
TRBV7-9,TRBJ2-3,NA,NA,CASSLTGRADTQYF,TGTGCCAGCAGCTTAACCGGGAGAGCAGATACGCAGTATTTT
TRBV14,TRBJ1-2,NA,NA,CASSQVPANYGYTF,TGTGCCAGCAGCCAAGTTCCAGCTAACTATGGCTACACCTTC
TRBV5-1,TRBJ2-7,TRBD1,NA,CASSPPGTGINEQYF,TGCGCCAGCAGCCCTCCCGGGACAGGGATCAACGAGCAGTACTTC
TRBV19,TRBJ1-1,TRBD1,NA,CASSKNRGQAEAFF,TGTGCCAGTAGTAAAAACAGGGGGCAAGCTGAAGCTTTCTTT
TRBV12-1,TRBJ1-2,NA,NA,CASTAPRRFYGYTF,TGTGCCAGCACCGCCCCTCGACGGTTCTATGGCTACACCTTC
TRBV6-1,TRBJ1-1,NA,once,CASSALRKVNTEAFF,TGTGCCAGCAGTGCCTTGAGAAAGGTAAACACTGAAGCTTTCTTT
TRBV29-1,TRBJ2-6,TRBD2,NA,CSVEGGSGANVLTF,TGCAGCGTTGAGGGAGGGTCAGGGGCCAACGTCCTGACTTTC
TRBV5-1,TRBJ2-3,NA,NA,CASSLALSTDTQYF,TGCGCCAGCAGCTTGGCCCTTAGCACAGATACGCAGTATTTT
TRBV7-2,TRBJ2-1,NA,NA,CASSLSRNEQFF,TGTGCCAGCAGCTTATCCCGGAATGAGCAGTTCTTC
TRBV5-1,TRBJ2-5,NA,NA,CASSLVVLETQYF,TGCGCCAGCAGCTTGGTGGTGTTGGAGACCCAGTACTTC
TRBV19,TRBJ1-4,NA,few,CASRTGPTGEKLFF,TGTGCCAGTAGAACAGGCCCCACCGGGGAAAAACTGTTTTTT
TRBV29-1,TRBJ1-2,TRBD1,many,CSVPVDRENYGYTF,TGCAGCGTGCCCGTGGACAGGGAAAACTATGGCTACACCTTC
TRBV2,TRBJ2-3,NA,NA,CASSGQTADTQYF,TGTGCCAGCAGTGGCCAGACAGCAGATACGCAGTATTTT
TRBV28,TRBJ2-5,TRBD2,NA,CASALAKQETQYF,TGTGCCAGCGCACTAGCGAAACAAGAGACCCAGTACTTC
TRBV5-1,TRBJ2-7,TRBD2,NA,CASSRVAGSYEQYF,TGCGCCAGCAGCAGGGTAGCGGGCTCCTACGAGCAGTACTTC
TRBV19,TRBJ1-1,TRBD1,once,CASSIDDRAGTEAFF,TGTGCCAGTAGTATAGACGACAGGGCGGGGACTGAAGCTTTCTTT
TRBV18,TRBJ2-2,NA,NA,CASSQDTVNTGELFF,TGTGCCAGCTCACAGGACACAGTGAACACCGGGGAGCTGTTTTTT
TRBV14,TRBJ1-3,NA,NA,CASSQDTSGSAGNTIYF,TGTGCCAGCAGCCAAGATACCTCGGGGAGTGCAGGAAACACCATATATTTT
TRBV2,TRBJ2-3,NA,NA,CASSAISLLGTDTQYF,TGTGCCAGCAGTGCCATTTCCCTACTAGGGACAGATACGCAGTATTTT
TRBV28,TRBJ2-1,NA,NA,CASSPLTVSSYNEQFF,TGTGCCAGCAGCCCCCTGACGGTTAGCTCCTACAATGAGCAGTTCTTC